Each of the 17 T cell receptor beta chains below was sequenced from the same sample in a study of T cell changes during pregnancy in multiple sclerosis. The method was immunoSEQ multiplex PCR; TCRdb's version includes in-frame clones alone and lacks a portion of them. The sample has about 47,000 clones, nearly 95% seen once. The material was peripheral blood, obtained in the third trimester of pregnancy. These receptors originate from a female donor with multiple sclerosis, enrolled in a pregnancy study.

The V and J genes are TRBV6-1 and TRBJ1-1; 7 positions agree with TRBD1. V shed 2 bases, J shed 0 bases, and the junction held 3 bases outside the gene matches. The CDR3 loop spans 15 amino acids. Germline V gene data show CDR1 as MNHNS and CDR2 as SASEGT. The CDR3 loop is CASSENRGMNTEAFF. CDR3 sequence (DNA): TGTGCCAGCAGTGAAAACAGGGGAATGAACACTGAAGCTTTCTTT.

V is TRBV6-5 and J is TRBJ2-7; 12 nucleotides agree with TRBD2. The CDR3 is 14 residues long. CDR1 and CDR2 (germline): MNHEY, SVGAGI. V lost 5 bases, J lost 6 bases, and 5 bases stayed unmatched. CDR3 sequence: CASSQLAGGSEQYF. In DNA form, the CDR3 reads TGTGCCAGCAGTCAACTAGCGGGAGGTAGCGAGCAGTACTTC.

The chain uses TRBV6-6 and TRBJ1-6, with 9 bases lining up with TRBD1. CDR1 and CDR2 (germline): MNHNY, SVGAGI (reference sequence). CDR3 length: 16 residues. V shed 2 bases, J shed 15 bases, and the junction held 14 bases outside the gene matches. In nucleotides, the CDR3 is TGTGCCAGCAGTTACGGACAGGGGCCAGAAATTTCTCACCTCCACTTT. Its protein product is CASSYGQGPEISHLHF.

The chain employs TRBV5-1 and TRBJ2-1; 9 positions agree with TRBD2. With V trimmed by 3 bases and J by 6 bases, 16 bases remained unmatched. From germline, CDR1 is SGHRS and CDR2 YFSETQ. This CDR3 has 18 amino acids. CDR3 region: CASSWWGEVAGVVNEQFF. The CDR3 bases are TGCGCCAGCAGCTGGTGGGGGGAGGTAGCGGGAGTCGTCAATGAGCAGTTCTTC.

This rearrangement joins TRBV2 to TRBJ2-2; 10 bases are shared with TRBD1. CDR1 and CDR2 (germline): SNHLY, FYNNEI. The V and J ends lost 5 bases and 4 bases, in that order; junction bases with no gene match: 13. This CDR3 comprises 18 residues. Here the CDR3 DNA reads TGTGCCAGCAGTCCGAACCGGGGGACAGGGGACGGCACCGGGGAGCTGTTTTTT. It encodes CASSPNRGTGDGTGELFF.

The V and J genes are TRBV7-2 and TRBJ2-1, with D possibly being TRBD2 (5 bases). V was trimmed by 5 bases and J by 7 bases, leaving 15 bases between them. This CDR3 contains 14 residues. CDR1 and CDR2 (germline): SGHTA, FQGNSA. The DNA for the CDR3 is TGTGCCAGCAGCCCAGGACTGACTGGGAATGAGCAGTTCTTC. This codes for CASSPGLTGNEQFF. Filled out from reference TRBV7-2 and TRBJ2-1, the complete variable domain reads GAGVSQSPSNKVTEKGKDVELRCDPISGHTALYWYRQSLGQGLEFLIYFQGNSAPDKSGLPSDRFSAERTGGSVSTLTIQRTQQEDSAVYLCASSPGLTGNEQFFGPGTRLTVL.

This clone was seen a handful of times. The chain employs TRBV7-8 and TRBJ2-7, with TRBD2 identical over 8 bases. The V segment lost 5 bases and the J segment 6 bases; nucleotides outside the gene matches: 12. The germline V gene encodes CDR1 SGHVS and CDR2 FQNEAQ. The CDR3 has 15 residues. The CDR3 bases are TGTGCCAGCAGCCATATAACTAGCGGCAAGGGCGAGCAGTACTTC. It translates to CASSHITSGKGEQYF.

The chain carries TRBV7-2 and TRBJ2-7; 14 nucleotides agree with TRBD2. The CDR3 totals 16 residues. V shed 3 bases, J shed 6 bases, and the junction held 7 bases outside the gene matches. Germline CDR1 and CDR2: SGHTA and FQGNSA. The CDR3 DNA is TGTGCCAGCAGCTTTCGACTAGCGGGAGGGCAGGGCGAGCAGTACTTC. It translates to CASSFRLAGGQGEQYF.

The chain couples TRBV6-1 to TRBJ2-3; 7 bases agree with TRBD1. V dropped 4 bases and J dropped 2; count of bases not matched to a gene: 12. There are 17 residues in the CDR3. Germline CDR1 is MNHNS and CDR2 is SASEGT. The CDR3 nucleotides read TGTGCCAGCAGTGGAGGGTCCGGGACAGTCTTCACAGATACGCAGTATTTT. This codes for CASSGGSGTVFTDTQYF.

The chain links TRBV2 to TRBJ1-1; 7 nucleotides match TRBD1. This CDR3 is built from 13 residues. CDR1 is SNHLY and CDR2 is FYNNEI in the germline V gene. With V trimmed by 5 bases and J by 2 bases, 2 bases remained unmatched. CDR3 bases: TGTGCCAGCAGTCGGGACAGCAACACTGAAGCTTTCTTT. Protein sequence: CASSRDSNTEAFF.

V gene TRBV19 combines with J gene TRBJ2-7; D possibly corresponds to TRBD1 (6 bases). This CDR3 region has 14 residues. Germline CDR1 is LNHDA and CDR2 is SQIVND (reference sequence). Trimming took off 1 base at V and 0 bases at J, with 7 bases between the two ends. The CDR3 is CASSIGDNSYEQYF. The CDR3 coding sequence is TGTGCCAGTAGTATAGGGGACAACTCCTACGAGCAGTACTTC.

The rearrangement joins TRBV5-4 to TRBJ2-5, with unresolved D. The CDR3 contains 14 residues. Trimming left V 1 base short and J 5 bases short, with 12 bases between. Per germline, CDR1 SGHNT and CDR2 YYREEE (reference sequence). The CDR3 loop is CASSLYGFRETQYF. The CDR3 region has the DNA TGTGCCAGCAGCTTGTATGGCTTCAGGGAGACCCAGTACTTC.

This chain uses TRBV2 with TRBJ2-6; 8 bases line up with TRBD1. The ends lost 5 bases at V and 0 bases at J; junction bases unmatched: 6. The CDR3 has 17 amino acids. CDR1 and CDR2 (germline): SNHLY, FYNNEI. As DNA, the CDR3 is TGTGCCAGCAGTTCGTGGACAGGGCCCTCTGGGGCCAACGTCCTGACTTTC. Translation: CASSSWTGPSGANVLTF.

In DNA, the CDR3 is TGTGCCACCAGCAGAGATCCGGGAATAGGCCTAACTAGGGGCTACACCTTC. Protein product: CATSRDPGIGLTRGYTF. This chain joins TRBV15 and TRBJ1-2; D unclear. The CDR3 has 17 amino acids. CDR1 and CDR2 from the germline V gene are LNHNV and YYDKDF (reference sequence). Deletions cut 0 bases from V and 8 bases from J, with 22 bases between.

This clone was counted a few times. The rearrangement links TRBV11-2 to TRBJ2-2, with 8 bases identical to TRBD1. V lost 5 bases to trimming and J lost 5 bases; unmatched junction nucleotides: 7. CDR1 SGHAT and CDR2 FQNNGV come from the germline V gene. There are 15 residues in the CDR3. The CDR3, as DNA: TGTGCCAGCAGCAATCGACAGGGGTTAACCGGGGAGCTGTTTTTT. Protein: CASSNRQGLTGELFF.

The rearrangement links TRBV6-6 to TRBJ2-7, with 7 bases fitting TRBD1. The germline V gene encodes CDR1 MNHNY and CDR2 SVGAGI (reference sequence). The length of the CDR3 is 15 residues. V was pared by 0 bases and J by 1 base, with 3 bases of the junction left unmatched. This CDR3 is CASSYSRDSSYEQYF. CDR3 DNA sequence: TGTGCCAGCAGTTACTCCCGGGACAGTTCCTACGAGCAGTACTTC.

The chain joins TRBV19 to TRBJ2-1, with 14 nucleotides matching TRBD2. In germline, CDR1 is LNHDA, CDR2 SQIVND (reference sequence). The ends lost 4 bases at V and 4 bases at J; junction bases unmatched: 6. The CDR3 loop spans 17 amino acids. CDR3 coding DNA: TGTGCCAGTAGTACAGGACTAGCGGGAGGTTCATACAATGAGCAGTTCTTC. Its protein is CASSTGLAGGSYNEQFF.